By share of the sample, the clone carrying this TCR beta chain is medium-sized. The sample is drawn from a study of T cell repertoires in aging, cancer and after chemotherapy. Study in general: Six age groups, ranging from 30 or younger to 70 or older, included the donors. Glioblastoma patients receiving temozolomide-based therapy gave paired samples before and after chemotherapy. The whole study produced a dataset of roughly 8.8 million TCR reads.

The template was genomic DNA from peripheral blood, not RNA. TRB rearrangements spanning V, D and J were amplified using mixed TRB-A/B primers. TCRdb recomputed calls from the multiplex PCR reads with MiXCR, one row per CDR3 protein. The top ten hold about 16% of the sample, which has approximately 2,300 distinct CDR3 sequences, about 33% seen once. This CDR3 contains 16 residues. V lost 0 bases and J lost 1, with 11 bases in between. CDR1 and CDR2 from the germline V gene are KGHSH and LQKENI. Specimen: blood. This clonotype was sampled from a human donor with a solid tumor. The J gene is TRBJ2-3, the V gene TRBV18; D perhaps matches TRBD2 (6 bases). The CDR3 DNA reads TGTGCCAGCTCACCACCTCGCGGGGCAGGCACAGATACGCAGTATTTT. Translation: CASSPPRGAGTDTQYF.